The 18 T cell receptor beta chains presented below share a single source sample, sequenced in a study of CD8 T cells in ankylosing spondylitis (dated by TCRdb to the late 2010s). Preparation of the library involved 5' RACE. Sequenced on an Illumina HiSeq 2500. The raw public data were reprocessed by TCRdb itself: fastp quality trimming at Q25, MiXCR clonotype calling, in-frame beta chains only. Entries are consolidated by CDR3 protein sequence, retaining the most common genes and DNA. Present in this sample are some 140,000 distinct CDR3 sequences, 8% to 9% of which were seen just once. Approximately 6.8% of the sample goes to the ten largest clones. Sample: synovial fluid, either unsorted or a sorted T cell fraction (not recorded which). Receptor source: a male donor with ankylosing spondylitis.

This clonotype appeared many times. The chain recombines TRBV6-5 with TRBJ1-5; D perhaps matches TRBD1 (6 bases). There are 17 residues in the CDR3. Germline V gene data show CDR1 as MNHEY and CDR2 as SVGAGI. Trimming took 6 bases from V and 11 from J, leaving 29 bases between them. CDR3 residues: CASRPGEAAPGSPAQHF. The CDR3 DNA reads TGTGCCAGCAGGCCAGGGGAGGCCGCGCCCGGCTCCCCAGCCCAGCATTTT.

The gene calls are TRBV5-4 and TRBJ2-3; 11 nucleotides agree with TRBD2. J gave up 2 bases and V 4 bases, and 6 bases lay outside the gene matches. The CDR3 runs to 16 residues. Germline CDR1 is SGHNT and CDR2 is YYREEE (reference sequence). The chain's CDR3 is CASSQRLAGYTDTQYF. The CDR3 coding sequence is TGTGCCAGCAGCCAGCGACTAGCGGGGTACACAGATACGCAGTATTTT.

V is TRBV18 and J is TRBJ2-3; the match to TRBD1 covers 7 bases. The length of the CDR3 is 13 residues. Germline CDR1 KGHSH, CDR2 LQKENI. Trimming removed 5 bases from V and 4 bases from J; junction bases left unmatched: 3. CDR3 in DNA: TGTGCCAGCTCAGCGACAGGGCCAGATACGCAGTATTTT. It translates to CASSATGPDTQYF.

This clonotype came up many times. This sequence joins TRBV28 and TRBJ2-4, with 8 bases aligning to TRBD1. The V gene's germline CDR1 is MDHEN and CDR2 SYDVKM. Trimming at V came to 3 bases and at J to 7 bases, leaving 5 bases not matched to a gene. This CDR3 contains 14 residues. CDR3 protein: CASSLPRGHNIQYF. The CDR3 coding sequence is TGTGCCAGCAGTTTGCCCAGGGGGCATAACATTCAGTACTTC.

The CDR3 here is CASSPSDRGTYNEQFF. The DNA for the CDR3 is TGTGCCAGCAGCCCATCGGACAGGGGAACTTACAATGAGCAGTTCTTC. The chain uses TRBV7-9 and TRBJ2-1, with 9 bases matching TRBD1. Germline lookup yields CDR1 SEHNR and CDR2 FQNEAQ (reference sequence). V shed 5 bases, J shed 4 bases, and the junction held 9 bases outside the gene matches. CDR3 length equals 16 residues.

The V and J genes are TRBV7-2 and TRBJ1-1; perhaps TRBD1 as D (5 bases). CDR1 is SGHTA, CDR2 FQGNSA, per germline. The V gene lost 4 bases and the J gene lost 6 bases, with 18 bases spanning the gap. The CDR3 spans 15 residues. This chain's CDR3 is CASSYQQVLSSEAFF. CDR3 nucleotides: TGTGCCAGCAGCTACCAACAGGTCCTTAGCTCTGAAGCTTTCTTT.

This clonotype is termed medium-sized. The CDR3 sequence: CASSPGTGDQPQHF. CDR3 nucleotide sequence: TGCGCCAGCAGCCCCGGGACAGGTGATCAGCCCCAGCATTTT. The chain combines TRBV5-1 with TRBJ1-5; TRBD1 matches 8 bases. CDR1 SGHRS and CDR2 YFSETQ come from the germline V gene. This CDR3 comprises 14 residues. V was clipped by 4 bases and J by 5 bases; unmatched bases: 5.

The chain uses TRBV3-1 and TRBJ1-5; D call uncertain. The CDR3 has 13 residues. The germline V gene encodes CDR1 LGHDT and CDR2 YNNKEL (reference sequence). Trimming shortened V by 4 bases and J by 10 bases, and 14 bases separated the two germline ends. The CDR3 here is CASSPSLALPQHF. The CDR3 DNA follows: TGTGCCAGCAGCCCCTCGCTGGCACTTCCCCAGCATTTT.

In this sample, this clonotype turned up many times. The CDR3 DNA reads as TGTGCCAGCAGCTTAGGGGGAGAATCGAGAGATACGCAGTATTTT. Encoded protein: CASSLGGESRDTQYF. The chain carries TRBV5-4 and TRBJ2-3; D possibly corresponds to TRBD1 (6 bases). The CDR3 extends over 15 amino acids. Trimming shortened V by 2 bases and J by 5 bases, and 15 bases separated the two germline ends. Germline assignment: CDR1 SGHNT and CDR2 YYREEE (reference sequence).

This clonotype was seen ten or more times. The V and J genes are TRBV24-1 and TRBJ1-2, with D perhaps matching TRBD1 (5 bases). Germline CDR1 and CDR2: KGHDR and SFDVKD. Trimming took off 3 bases at V and 1 base at J, with 11 bases between the two ends. This CDR3 has 15 residues. DNA of the CDR3: TGTGCCACCAGTGATGCGCGGGGCGGTAACTATGGCTACACCTTC. Its translation is CATSDARGGNYGYTF.

The table lists this clonotype with many counts. CDR3 region: CASRRDTSTSTDTQYF. As DNA, the CDR3 is TGCGCCAGCAGGCGGGACACCAGTACAAGCACAGATACGCAGTATTTT. This chain connects TRBV5-1 to TRBJ2-3, with D possibly being TRBD1 or TRBD2 (6 bases each). The CDR3 contains 16 residues. The V gene lost 5 bases and the J gene lost 0 bases, with 16 bases spanning the gap. Germline CDR1 reads SGHRS; CDR2 reads YFSETQ.

Only a few counts were recorded for this clonotype. The chain recombines TRBV27 with TRBJ1-1; tentative D call: TRBD1 (5 bases). Looked up from germline, CDR1 is MNHEY and CDR2 is SMNVEV (reference sequence). V gave up 0 bases and J gave up 0 bases, with 8 bases separating them. This CDR3 region has 15 residues. The CDR3 nucleotides are TGTGCCAGCAGTTTATCGGGGCGGGTGAACACTGAAGCTTTCTTT. Amino acid sequence: CASSLSGRVNTEAFF.

The chain recombines TRBV27 with TRBJ1-1; 7 bases align to TRBD1. V gave up 6 bases and J gave up 0 bases; unmatched junction bases: 10. The CDR3 has 16 residues. CDR1 is MNHEY, CDR2 SMNVEV, per germline (reference sequence). CDR3 in DNA: TGTGCCAGCAGACTCAACGGGACAGCTATGAACACTGAAGCTTTCTTT. Residues: CASRLNGTAMNTEAFF.

This clonotype was detected ten times or more. The chain employs TRBV20-1 and TRBJ2-7; the match to TRBD1 covers 7 bases. The J segment lost 6 bases and the V segment lost 6 bases, leaving 5 bases of the junction unmatched. CDR3 size: 11 residues. CDR1 and CDR2 (germline): DFQATT, SNEGSKA (reference sequence). The CDR3 is CSADDRAEQYF. The CDR3 coding sequence is TGCAGTGCCGACGACAGGGCCGAGCAGTACTTC.

V usage is TRBV6-2 or TRBV6-3 and J usage is TRBJ1-5, with D possibly TRBD1 on 5 matching bases. Germline V CDR1 and CDR2: MNHEY, SVGEGT. Deletions cut 6 bases from V and 2 bases from J, with 14 bases between. The CDR3 is 15 residues long. The CDR3 DNA follows: TGTGCCAGCAGGCTCCAGGGCCTTGGCAATCAGCCCCAGCATTTT. Its protein product is CASRLQGLGNQPQHF.

This clonotype was detected many times. J is TRBJ2-3 and V is TRBV3-1; no clear D. The CDR3 length is 13 residues. CDR1 and CDR2 (germline): LGHDT, YNNKEL (reference sequence). The V end was cut by 2 bases, the J end by 4 bases, with 7 bases between. The CDR3 protein is CASSQFLADTQYF. CDR3 nucleotide sequence: TGTGCCAGCAGCCAATTTCTTGCAGATACGCAGTATTTT.

This sequence joins TRBV29-1 and TRBJ2-3; a weak D match, TRBD2 (6 bases). The CDR3 loop spans 14 amino acids. The germline CDR1 and CDR2 sequences are SQVTM and ANQGSEA. Deletions cut 1 base from V and 6 bases from J, with 14 bases between. The CDR3 region is CSVEGGTGADTQYF. The CDR3 DNA follows: TGCAGCGTTGAAGGAGGGACGGGAGCGGATACGCAGTATTTT.

The rearrangement uses TRBV4-1 and TRBJ2-1; 7 positions agree with TRBD2. Unmatched junction bases numbered 6, after V lost 1 base and J lost 3 bases. Per the germline V gene, CDR1 is MGHRA and CDR2 is YSYEKL. The CDR3 totals 16 residues. CDR3 protein: CASSQAGGSHYNEQFF. DNA for the CDR3: TGCGCCAGCAGCCAAGCGGGCGGGAGCCACTACAATGAGCAGTTCTTC.